The clone carrying this T cell receptor (beta chain) occurred a few times. Its antigen is not known. Using its own MiXCR run on the reads, TCRdb lists one record per CDR3 protein. The sample holds hundreds of thousands of distinct CDR3 sequences, 24% seen once. This sample is part of a study of T cell repertoires in cytomegalovirus infection. Looking at the study overall: It can be stated that public TCR beta signatures indicated CMV infection as well as a matching HLA type. Findings and caveats of the study: HLA-C-restricted CMV-specific TCR beta clonotypes were dominant in the ex vivo response.

V shed 4 bases and J shed 0 bases, with 10 bases lying between them. The CDR3 consists of 16 residues. Per the germline V gene, CDR1 is KGHSH and CDR2 is LQKENI. This TCR was recovered from a human donor in good health (CMV status not recorded). Some clones in this sample may be carry-over from other donors' samples. The source material was CD8+ T cells from PBMCs. The chain uses TRBV18 and TRBJ2-6; the D is unclear. In nucleotides, the CDR3 is TGTGCCAGCTCACTCCCAAAGAGCTCTGGGGCCAACGTCCTGACTTTC. This encodes CASSLPKSSGANVLTF.